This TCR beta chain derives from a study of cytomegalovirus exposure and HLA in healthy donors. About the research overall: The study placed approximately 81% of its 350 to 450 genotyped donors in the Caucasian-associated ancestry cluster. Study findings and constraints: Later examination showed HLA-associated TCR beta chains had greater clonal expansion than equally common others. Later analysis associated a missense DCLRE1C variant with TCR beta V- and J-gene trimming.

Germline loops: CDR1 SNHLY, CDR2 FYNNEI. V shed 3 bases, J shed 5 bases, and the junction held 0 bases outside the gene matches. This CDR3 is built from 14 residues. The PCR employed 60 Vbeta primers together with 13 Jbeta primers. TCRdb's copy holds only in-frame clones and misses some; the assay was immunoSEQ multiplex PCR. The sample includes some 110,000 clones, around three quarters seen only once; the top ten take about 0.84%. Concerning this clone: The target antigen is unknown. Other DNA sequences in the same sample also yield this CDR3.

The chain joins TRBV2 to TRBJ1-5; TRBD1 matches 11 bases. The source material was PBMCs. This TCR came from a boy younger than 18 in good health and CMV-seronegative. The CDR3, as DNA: TGTGCCAGCAGTGAGGACAGGGGGCATCAGCCCCAGCATTTT. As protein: CASSEDRGHQPQHF. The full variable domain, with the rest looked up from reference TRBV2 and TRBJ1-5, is EPEVTQTPSHQVTQMGQEVILRCVPISNHLYFYWYRQILGQKVEFLVSFYNNEISEKSEIFDDQFSVERPDGSNFTLKIRSTKLEDSAMYFCASSEDRGHQPQHFGDGTRLSIL.